These T cell receptor beta chains were read from a single sample in a study of OX40 agonist ivuxolimab in advanced cancers. Repertoires were generated with immunoSEQ multiplex PCR, while TCRdb's copy carries only in-frame clones and drops some. Of 70,000 to 75,000 clones listed, more than 85% were seen once; the top ten hold around 1%. Sequenced material: CD4+ or CD8+ T cells sorted from blood, taken in a trial of the OX40 agonist ivuxolimab. These receptors originate from an adult with an advanced solid tumor such as melanoma, head and neck, liver or kidney cancer. The CDR3 runs from the conserved cysteine through the conserved F or W. The D gene is left open where the match is weak. For some rows the clone size is stated as once, few or many, or as a class when expanded; others skip it.

size	V	D	J	DNA	CDR3
once	TRBV28	NA	TRBJ1-4	TGTGCCAGCAGCCAACGGGATGAAAAACTGTTTTTT	CASSQRDEKLFF
NA	TRBV5-1	TRBD1	TRBJ1-1	TGCGCCAGCAGCTTGGAAGGGACAGGGTTGAACACTGAAGCTTTCTTT	CASSLEGTGLNTEAFF
NA	TRBV28	NA	TRBJ1-2	TGTGCCAGCAGTTTAGGAACAGGCAAGCTCTATGGCTACACCTTC	CASSLGTGKLYGYTF
few	TRBV7-9	NA	TRBJ2-7	TGTGCCAGCAGCTTATTAGAAGGGGCCGAGCAGTACTTC	CASSLLEGAEQYF
NA	TRBV4-2	NA	TRBJ1-2	TGTGCCAGCAGCCAAGTGACAGTCGCCACTACCATTGGCTATGGCTACACCTTC	CASSQVTVATTIGYGYTF
NA	TRBV7-9	TRBD1	TRBJ1-1	TGTGCCAGCAGCCAGACAGGGCGGAACACTGAAGCTTTCTTT	CASSQTGRNTEAFF
NA	TRBV7-2	TRBD2	TRBJ2-5	TGTGCCAGCAGCGGTCCTACTAGCGGAGAGACCCAGTACTTC	CASSGPTSGETQYF
NA	TRBV7-2	TRBD1	TRBJ1-2	TGTGCCAGCAGCTCCTGGGGACAGGGGGGCTATGGCTACACCTTC	CASSSWGQGGYGYTF
few	TRBV13	NA	TRBJ1-2	TGTGCCAGCAGCTTAGGCACCTTC	CASSLGTF
NA	TRBV6-5	NA	TRBJ2-5	TGTGCCAGCAGTTATAACGAGGCAGGGAAAGAGACCCAGTACTTC	CASSYNEAGKETQYF
NA	TRBV7-3	NA	TRBJ1-1	TGTGCCAGCAGCGCGGGACAGAACACTGAAGCTTTCTTT	CASSAGQNTEAFF
NA	TRBV19	NA	TRBJ2-5	TGTGCCAGTAGTATAGAAGGGGAGACCCAGTACTTC	CASSIEGETQYF
few	TRBV29-1	NA	TRBJ1-1	TGCAGCGTCTGGTACACTGAAGCTTTCTTT	CSVWYTEAFF
NA	TRBV27	TRBD2	TRBJ2-1	TGTGCCAGCAGTTTAGCTTCTAGCGGGAGTCGCTATGAGCAGTTCTTC	CASSLASSGSRYEQFF
NA	TRBV10-3	NA	TRBJ1-1	TGTGCCATCAGTGGAATTAGAACATTGAACACTGAAGCTTTCTTT	CAISGIRTLNTEAFF
NA	TRBV28	NA	TRBJ1-3	TGTGCCAGCAGGGGCGGGAACTCTGGAAACACCATATATTTT	CASRGGNSGNTIYF
NA	TRBV11-3	NA	TRBJ1-2	TGTGCCAGCAGCTTAGGGTCAAAAGGGGACTATGGCTACACCTTC	CASSLGSKGDYGYTF
NA	TRBV6-6	NA	TRBJ1-5	TGTGCCAGCAAGGGGCTCGATCAGCCCCAGCATTTT	CASKGLDQPQHF